The 3 T cell receptor beta chains below come from one sample, sequenced in a study of post-analysis software for immune sequencing data. Study-level findings and limits: Several TRBV segments occurring more often in patients than controls included TRBV5-6, TRBV5-1 and TRBV20-1.

The antigens for these receptors are not known. TCR beta libraries were prepared from cDNA with unique molecular identifiers. TCRdb analysed the PCR reads with MiXCR anew, one entry per CDR3 protein. The profile shows 740,000 or so distinct CDR3 sequences, about 53% of them singletons. The sequencing input was blood. Receptors were obtained from a girl between 5 and 17 years old with multiple sclerosis.

V is TRBV27 and J is TRBJ2-4; 9 bases agree with TRBD2. The J segment lost 5 bases and the V segment lost 2 bases, leaving 7 bases of the junction unmatched. This CDR3 has 16 amino acids. Germline V gene lookup returns CDR1 MNHEY and CDR2 SMNVEV (reference sequence). The CDR3 is CASSLKSGGFQNIQYF. CDR3 nucleotides: TGTGCCAGCAGTTTAAAGAGCGGGGGGTTTCAAAACATTCAGTACTTC.

The CDR3 coding sequence is TGCAGTGCTAGAGATCGTAGGGGGGGAGAGACCCAGTACTTC. The encoded protein is CSARDRRGGETQYF. The chain couples TRBV20-1 to TRBJ2-7; a weak D match, TRBD2 (7 bases). The J call may be incorrect, as the DNA end agrees better with TRBJ2-5. Germline loops: CDR1 DFQATT, CDR2 SNEGSKA (reference sequence). The CDR3 consists of 14 residues.

The J gene is TRBJ1-1, the V gene TRBV29-1; 7 positions match TRBD1. V trimming: 1 base; J trimming: 6 bases; junction bases outside the gene matches: 2. CDR3 length equals 12 residues. Looked up from germline, CDR1 is SQVTM and CDR2 is ANQGSEA. This chain's CDR3 is CSVEVQGAEAFF. The CDR3, as DNA: TGCAGCGTTGAAGTTCAGGGGGCTGAAGCTTTCTTT.